This TCR beta chain was identified in a study of CD8 T cells in Susac syndrome. Peripheral blood CD8+ and CD4+ T cells were profiled by TCR beta sequencing. Isolation of CD8+ and CD4+ T cells was performed negatively, whereas enrichment of TEMRA cells was done by FACS. J gave up 0 bases and V 5 bases, and 8 bases lay outside the gene matches. This CDR3 contains 16 residues. CDR1 is SGHTA and CDR2 is FQGNSA in the germline V gene. After extraction with the RNeasy kit, roughly 0.45 to 1 ug of the RNA was reverse transcribed using random hexamers. In TCRdb, the immunoSEQ multiplex PCR reads were re-called with MiXCR into one record per CDR3 protein. The sample consists of over 120,000 distinct CDR3 sequences, approximately 94% of them appearing once.

The sequence was collected from a human donor in good health. The genes are TRBV7-2 and TRBJ2-3; TRBD1 matches 7 bases. Sequencing used CD4+ T cells from PBMCs. In DNA form, the CDR3 reads TGTGCCAGCAGCGGTCGGGACAGCTATAGCACAGATACGCAGTATTTT. Its translation: CASSGRDSYSTDTQYF.